This T cell receptor (beta chain) was identified during a study of blood T cell repertoires in COVID-19. In the study overall: Acute-phase and convalescent COVID-19 samples originated in the United States, Italy and Spain. In each case, the material was cDNA or gDNA derived from T cells, B-cell-depleted T cells, or PBMCs.

This clone appeared once. A much larger clonotype is one base distant, so this may be a read error. In the authors' workflow: Cell counts per sample came from amplifying reference gene primers. Libraries were prepared by immunoSEQ multiplex PCR; TCRdb keeps only in-frame clonotypes and omits some of them. The V and J calls and clone size are taken from that table; D and trimming were inferred from the DNA. This table holds around 150,000 clones, 86% found once. Germline V lookup: CDR1 SGHNT, CDR2 YENEEA. CDR3 length: 13 residues. V trimming: 5 bases; J trimming: 2 bases; junction bases outside the gene matches: 2.

The material sequenced was peripheral blood. The chain combines TRBV11-3 with TRBJ2-7, with 8 bases that match TRBD1. This TCR was sampled from a man between 65 and 85 years old with acute or convalescent COVID-19. The CDR3 sequence is CASSRTGTYEQYF. CDR3 bases: TGTGCCAGCAGCAGGACAGGGACCTACGAGCAGTACTTC.